Listed here are 29 T cell receptor beta chains from one sample, sequenced in a study of regulatory T cells in long-lasting Graves disease. As for time point: newly diagnosed GD, antithyroid drugs for less than 3 months. PBMC-derived RNA was used for the TCR library. iRepertoire HTBI primers and Arm-PCR of CDR3 regions built TCR beta libraries. TCRdb redid the calling of the multiplex PCR reads with MiXCR, one entry per CDR3 protein. Among 500,000 or so distinct CDR3 sequences listed, 15% to 20% were seen once. The same sample was also studied in work on T cells in Graves' hyperthyroidism and ophthalmopathy.

The sample was peripheral blood mononuclear cells (PBMCs), taken at new diagnosis, from a patient treated with antithyroid drugs. The receptors were sampled from a woman aged 35-65 years with Graves disease.

This clonotype was observed a few times. The chain recombines TRBV28 with TRBJ2-5; the D gene is possibly TRBD1 (6 bases). This CDR3 has 14 residues. Per the germline V gene, CDR1 is MDHEN and CDR2 is SYDVKM. The germline V and J ends were trimmed by 7 bases and 4 bases, with 16 bases remaining between them. In DNA form, the CDR3 reads TGTGCCAGCACCACGGACAGTTCAAGAGAGACCCAGTACTTC. It encodes CASTTDSSRETQYF.

This clonotype was detected many times. V is TRBV29-1 and J is TRBJ2-5, with a tentative D call TRBD1 (7 bases). V was shortened by 4 bases and J by 5 bases, with 14 bases between the two germline ends. CDR3 size: 13 residues. Germline V lookup: CDR1 SQVTM, CDR2 ANQGSEA. CDR3: CSVVLQGRETQYF. The CDR3 region has the DNA TGCAGCGTTGTTTTACAGGGGAGGGAGACCCAGTACTTC.

This clonotype was seen ten or more times. This rearrangement joins TRBV7-9 to TRBJ1-1, with TRBD1 identical over 9 bases. This CDR3 is built from 16 residues. The V gene's germline CDR1 is SEHNR and CDR2 FQNEAQ (reference sequence). V was pared by 0 bases and J by 3 bases, with 5 bases of the junction left unmatched. The CDR3 DNA is TGTGCCAGCAGCTTAGCCGGGACAGGGAGGGACACTGAAGCTTTCTTT. Residues: CASSLAGTGRDTEAFF.

The chain joins TRBV11-2 to TRBJ1-1, with D possibly TRBD1 on 5 matching bases. The CDR3 is 13 residues long. The germline V gene has CDR1 SGHAT and CDR2 FQNNGV. Trimming shortened V by 0 bases and J by 7 bases, and 9 bases separated the two germline ends. CDR3 loop: CASSLDKGLEAFF. CDR3 DNA: TGTGCCAGCAGCTTAGACAAGGGGCTTGAAGCTTTCTTT. Full variable domain (missing parts from reference TRBV11-2 and TRBJ1-1): EAGVAQSPRYKIIEKRQSVAFWCNPISGHATLYWYQQILGQGPKLLIQFQNNGVVDDSQLPKDRFSAERLKGVDSTLKIQPAKLEDSAVYLCASSLDKGLEAFFGQGTRLTVV.

The V call is TRBV4-1, the J call TRBJ1-2, with a tentative D call TRBD1 (6 bases). Germline CDR1 reads MGHRA; CDR2 reads YSYEKL. Between the trimmed V and J ends, which lost 0 bases and 4 bases, there was a span of 9 bases. This CDR3 spans 14 amino acids. The DNA of the CDR3 is TGCGCCAGCAGCCAAGAAACAGGGCGCTATGGCTACACCTTC. Residues: CASSQETGRYGYTF.

This clonotype has at least ten counts. The V call is TRBV7-9, the J call TRBJ1-4; TRBD1 might be the D (5 bases). Germline values: CDR1 SEHNR, CDR2 FQNEAQ (reference sequence). Between the trimmed V and J ends, which lost 1 base and 0 bases, there was a span of 9 bases. The CDR3 has 16 residues. In nucleotides, the CDR3 is TGTGCCAGCAGCTTAGGGCCGACAGCAACTAATGAAAAACTGTTTTTT. Translated: CASSLGPTATNEKLFF.

This clonotype was counted ten times or more. The rearrangement uses TRBV12-3 or TRBV12-4 and TRBJ2-3; TRBD1 matches at 9 bases. This CDR3 region has 14 residues. Germline trimming cut 5 bases from V and 4 bases from J; bases unmatched to any gene: 4. CDR3 DNA sequence: TGTGCCAGCAGTCAACGACAGGGGGCAGATACGCAGTATTTT. Amino acid sequence: CASSQRQGADTQYF.

The chain couples TRBV6-1 to TRBJ1-4; 7 bases are shared with TRBD1. Trimming at V came to 6 bases and at J to 5 bases, leaving 9 bases not matched to a gene. The length of the CDR3 is 15 residues. Germline CDR1 is MNHNS and CDR2 is SASEGT. The CDR3 sequence: CASSHIQGKNEKLFF. CDR3 nucleotides: TGTGCCAGCAGCCACATACAGGGGAAGAATGAAAAACTGTTTTTT.

This clonotype has at least ten counts. The V and J genes are TRBV18 and TRBJ1-1; D is unclear. From germline, CDR1 is KGHSH and CDR2 LQKENI. The CDR3 has 14 residues. V lost 1 base to trimming and J lost 3 bases, with 9 bases between them. The DNA for the CDR3 is TGTGCCAGCTCACCACTAAAGGGTGACACTGAAGCTTTCTTT. It specifies CASSPLKGDTEAFF.

The table lists this clonotype with a few counts. The chain links TRBV9 to TRBJ2-1, with TRBD2 as a possible D gene (5 bases). Trimming shortened V by 0 bases and J by 7 bases, and 23 bases separated the two germline ends. Germline CDR1 reads SGDLS; CDR2 reads YYNGEE. The CDR3 runs 18 residues. DNA of the CDR3: TGTGCCAGCAGCGTAGTTGTAAGGACCAATCAAGAGGGAAATGAGCAGTTCTTC. It yields the protein CASSVVVRTNQEGNEQFF. Drawing the rest from reference TRBV9 and TRBJ2-1, the complete variable domain is DSGVTQTPKHLITATGQRVTLRCSPRSGDLSVYWYQQSLDQGLQFLIQYYNGEERAKGNILERFSAQQFPDLHSELNLSSLELGDSALYFCASSVVVRTNQEGNEQFFGPGTRLTVL.

The chain has TRBV5-6 and TRBJ1-1; TRBD1 aligns across 8 bases. Germline V lookup: CDR1 SGHDT, CDR2 YYEEEE. After removal of 3 bases from V and 6 bases from J, the junction contained 7 bases not matched to a gene. The CDR3 is made up of 14 amino acids. The CDR3 nucleotides read TGTGCCAGCAGCTACCGACAGGGGTTACCTGAAGCTTTCTTT. Protein: CASSYRQGLPEAFF.

The V call is TRBV6-4, the J call TRBJ1-5, with D perhaps matching TRBD1 (6 bases). CDR3 length equals 14 residues. Germline CDR1 is MRHNA and CDR2 is SNTAGT. Trimming left V 6 bases short and J 2 bases short, with 11 bases between. CDR3: CASSREGGNQPQHF. The CDR3 DNA reads as TGTGCCAGCAGCCGTGAGGGGGGCAATCAGCCCCAGCATTTT.

This clonotype was detected only a few times. The chain recombines TRBV19 with TRBJ1-2; 9 nucleotides agree with TRBD1. The CDR3 spans 14 residues. CDR1 and CDR2 from the germline V gene are LNHDA and SQIVND (reference sequence). After removal of 8 bases from V and 4 bases from J, the junction contained 8 bases not matched to a gene. CDR3 nucleotides: TGTGCCAGTCAGGGGGGACAGGGACGCTATGGCTACACCTTC. It yields the protein CASQGGQGRYGYTF.

The table lists this clonotype with a few counts. The chain combines TRBV5-8 with TRBJ2-5; weak D call: TRBD2 (5 bases). From germline, CDR1 is SGHTS and CDR2 YDEGEE. Trimming shortened V by 0 bases and J by 3 bases, and 12 bases separated the two germline ends. CDR3 length equals 15 residues. For the CDR3, the DNA is TGTGCCAGCAGCTTGGTATGGGAGTGGGAAGAGACCCAGTACTTC. This gives the protein CASSLVWEWEETQYF. Full variable domain (outside the CDR3, taken from reference TRBV5-8 and TRBJ2-5): EAGVTQSPTHLIKTRGQQATLRCSPISGHTSVYWYQQALGLGLQFLLWYDEGEERNRGNFPPRFSGRQFPNYSSELNVNALELEDSALYLCASSLVWEWEETQYFGPGTRLLVL.

The table lists this clonotype with many counts. The CDR3 DNA is TGTGCCAGCAGTAAGCTAACAGGGATGGGGAATGGCTACACCTTC. Translation gives CASSKLTGMGNGYTF. The V gene is TRBV6-1, the J gene TRBJ1-2; tentatively, D is TRBD1 (6 bases). This CDR3 has 15 amino acids. The V gene lost 5 bases and the J gene lost 6 bases, with 19 bases spanning the gap. Germline CDR1 is MNHNS and CDR2 is SASEGT.

The chain links TRBV12-3 or TRBV12-4 to TRBJ1-1; no reliable D call. The V end was cut by 5 bases, the J end by 1 base, with 14 bases between. CDR3 size: 15 residues. CDR3 loop: CASSGTGFGNTEAFF. CDR3 bases: TGTGCCAGCAGTGGAACCGGCTTCGGGAACACTGAAGCTTTCTTT.

Ten or more counts support this clonotype. The rearrangement joins TRBV7-8 to TRBJ1-1, with D unresolved. CDR1 is SGHVS and CDR2 is FQNEAQ in the germline V gene. CDR3 length: 14 amino acids. V shed 5 bases and J shed 8 bases, with 18 bases lying between them. CDR3 sequence (DNA): TGTGCCAGCAGCCAAGATTTTAGGACGGAAGAAGCTTTCTTT. Amino acid sequence: CASSQDFRTEEAFF.

This clonotype was recorded many times. V usage is TRBV20-1 and J usage is TRBJ1-5; D ambiguous. Trimming stripped 0 bases from V and 2 bases from J, with 14 bases between. The CDR3 sequence is 16 residues long. The germline V gene encodes CDR1 DFQATT and CDR2 SNEGSKA (reference sequence). The DNA for the CDR3 is TGCAGTGCTAGAGAAGGCGGATTTTGGGGCAATCAGCCCCAGCATTTT. It yields the protein CSAREGGFWGNQPQHF.

This clonotype was recorded only once. The chain is built from TRBV11-2 and TRBJ2-1; TRBD2 matches 14 bases. Germline V gene data show CDR1 as SGHAT and CDR2 as FQNNGV. V was clipped by 6 bases and J by 8 bases; unmatched bases: 6. The CDR3 sequence is 15 residues long. This CDR3 is CASSWTSGGKDEQFF. CDR3 in DNA: TGTGCCAGCAGTTGGACTAGCGGGGGGAAGGATGAGCAGTTCTTC.

The chain couples TRBV10-3 to TRBJ2-2; 10 bases agree with TRBD2. This CDR3 contains 16 residues. V was clipped by 3 bases and J by 7 bases; unmatched bases: 8. Germline V CDR1 and CDR2: ENHRY, SYGVKD. The CDR3 reads CAISDRLAGDGGELFF. The CDR3 DNA is TGTGCCATCAGTGATCGGCTAGCGGGGGACGGCGGGGAGCTGTTTTTT.

The table lists this clonotype with many counts. The genes are TRBV27 and TRBJ1-1; tentative D call: TRBD1 (5 bases). Trimming left V 3 bases short and J 6 bases short, with 11 bases between. CDR1 and CDR2 from the germline V gene are MNHEY and SMNVEV (reference sequence). The CDR3 sequence is 13 residues long. CDR3 protein: CASSFSGGAEAFF. As DNA, the CDR3 is TGTGCCAGCAGTTTTTCTGGGGGTGCTGAAGCTTTCTTT.

The sample holds many counts of this clonotype. The chain is built from TRBV11-2 and TRBJ2-3; the D gene is possibly TRBD2 (6 bases). V lost 1 base and J 2 bases, leaving 13 bases between the germline ends. Germline V lookup: CDR1 SGHAT, CDR2 FQNNGV. The CDR3 length is 16 residues. CDR3 DNA: TGTGCCAGCAGCTTAGCCGGGGGACTTATCACAGATACGCAGTATTTT. It codes for CASSLAGGLITDTQYF.

This clonotype has more than one count but fewer than ten. This chain connects TRBV9 to TRBJ1-6; perhaps TRBD1 as D (5 bases). Germline assignment: CDR1 SGDLS and CDR2 YYNGEE. The CDR3 length is 15 residues. The V gene lost 4 bases and the J gene lost 9 bases, with 17 bases spanning the gap. CDR3 bases: TGTGCCAGCAGCCTCCACTTGGGGCCCATTTCACCCCTCCACTTT. It codes for CASSLHLGPISPLHF.

Notes on this clonotype: Given a much more abundant clone one base away, this may be a read error. J is TRBJ1-1 and V is TRBV6-2 or TRBV6-3; D remains ambiguous. Trimming stripped 5 bases from V and 6 bases from J, with 10 bases between. Looked up from germline, CDR1 is MNHEY and CDR2 is SVGEGT. This CDR3 is built from 12 residues. CDR3 bases: TGTGCCAGCAGTGAGCGGGGTGCTGAAGCTTTCTTT. This gives the protein CASSERGAEAFF.

The sample holds many counts of this clonotype. V is TRBV15 and J is TRBJ1-6; D unresolved. CDR1 is LNHNV, CDR2 YYDKDF, per germline (reference sequence). This CDR3 has 13 amino acids. The ends were cut back, 5 bases at V and 7 bases at J, with 9 bases in the middle. Here the CDR3 reads CATSSTTNSPLHF. In nucleotides, the CDR3 is TGTGCCACCAGCTCCACAACGAATTCACCCCTCCACTTT.

This clonotype was picked up many times. The chain combines TRBV18 with TRBJ1-2, with no clear D. The germline V and J ends were trimmed by 3 bases and 3 bases, with 8 bases remaining between them. CDR3 size: 13 residues. CDR1 is KGHSH, CDR2 LQKENI, per germline. In nucleotides, the CDR3 is TGTGCCAGCTCACCTAGTTGGGACTATGGCTACACCTTC. Translation: CASSPSWDYGYTF.

The rearrangement links TRBV24-1 to TRBJ2-1; D is possibly TRBD1 or TRBD2 (6 bases each). Per germline, CDR1 KGHDR and CDR2 SFDVKD. The CDR3 is 17 residues long. Trimming took off 1 base at V and 4 bases at J, with 16 bases between the two ends. In DNA, the CDR3 is TGTGCCACCAGTGATTTTTCGGGGGCCAATACGTACAATGAGCAGTTCTTC. Amino acids: CATSDFSGANTYNEQFF.

This chain joins TRBV4-1 and TRBJ1-4; 7 bases fit TRBD1. CDR3 length: 17 amino acids. Trimming at V came to 1 base and at J to 6 bases, leaving 11 bases not matched to a gene. Germline CDR1 and CDR2: MGHRA and YSYEKL. The CDR3 region is CASSQGDGGGRDEKLFF. The CDR3 nucleotides read TGCGCCAGCAGCCAAGGGGATGGAGGGGGCAGGGATGAAAAACTGTTTTTT.

This clonotype was observed a few times. The rearrangement joins TRBV5-1 to TRBJ2-3, with 12 bases identical to TRBD2. The V and J ends lost 5 bases and 3 bases, in that order; junction bases with no gene match: 7. This CDR3 has 16 residues. CDR1 and CDR2 (germline): SGHRS, YFSETQ. The CDR3 DNA follows: TGCGCCAGCAGTCCCTGGACTAGCGGGGATACAGATACGCAGTATTTT. Translated, it gives CASSPWTSGDTDTQYF.